The sequence of this TCR beta chain was determined in a study of T cell responses to AZD1222 COVID-19 vaccine. Broader study findings: Most donors were white British, females outnumbered males, and clonal diversity was possibly underestimated.

Profiling relied on immunoSEQ multiplex PCR, and the TCRdb table lists in-frame clones only, not all of them. The top ten hold over 3% of the sample, which has 85,000 to 130,000 clones, about 87% seen once. Points on this clone: The antigen remains unidentified.

The CDR3 covers 15 residues. CDR1 is MNHEY, CDR2 SVGAGI, per germline. The germline V and J ends were trimmed by 6 bases and 2 bases, with 16 bases remaining between them. The sequence was obtained from an adult in good health. This chain joins TRBV6-5 and TRBJ1-1; D gene uncertain. The sample was peripheral blood, taken on day 0 of AZD1222 vaccination. The CDR3 bases are TGTGCCAGCAGACCCAGGCGCGAGGGAAACACTGAAGCTTTCTTT. This gives the protein CASRPRREGNTEAFF.